The 7 T cell receptor beta chains presented below share a single source sample, sequenced in a study of shared clonotypes between healthy human individuals. Using immunoSEQ multiplex PCR, the repertoire was profiled, and TCRdb retains in-frame clones only, with some absent. Of around 1.4 million clones listed, about 98.5% were seen once; the top ten hold about 0.35%. Source material: naive CD4+ T cells sorted from blood. Indicated subset: CD45RA+ positively selected. The origin of the receptors is a man aged 25-45 years in good health.

The gene calls are TRBV10-1 and TRBJ2-7; D gene uncertain. The CDR3 extends over 11 amino acids. Germline values: CDR1 WNHNN, CDR2 SYGVQD (reference sequence). V lost 9 bases, J lost 6 bases, and 12 bases lay in between. Here the CDR3 DNA reads TGCGCCAGTCGAAGGGATTTCGAGCAGTACTTC. As protein: CASRRDFEQYF.

The sample holds one count of this clone. Here the CDR3 DNA reads TGTGCCAGCAGTTACTTCGCCAGGGGGCTTCGGCAGCCCCAGCATTTT. Amino acid sequence: CASSYFARGLRQPQHF. The chain joins TRBV6-6 to TRBJ1-5; 8 nucleotides match TRBD1. The trim removed 1 base at V and 7 bases at J, leaving 9 bases unmatched. Germline V CDR1 and CDR2: MNHNY, SVGAGI (reference sequence). CDR3 length: 16 residues.

The CDR3 reads CASSQGWTSGNTGELFF. Written as DNA, the CDR3 is TGCGCCAGCAGCCAAGGCTGGACTAGCGGGAACACCGGGGAGCTGTTTTTT. The rearrangement uses TRBV4-1 and TRBJ2-2; 10 bases align to TRBD2. After removal of 1 base from V and 1 base from J, the junction contained 3 bases not matched to a gene. The CDR3 is 17 residues long. The V gene's germline CDR1 is MGHRA and CDR2 YSYEKL.

The chain is built from TRBV9 and TRBJ1-3, with 10 bases that match TRBD1. The germline CDR1 and CDR2 sequences are SGDLS and YYNGEE. This CDR3 has 17 residues. The V gene end was trimmed by 4 bases and the J gene end by 2 bases; junction bases not matched to a gene: 9. The CDR3 DNA reads as TGTGCCAGCAGCCCTGGGACAGGGGCCCTGGCTGGAAACACCATATATTTT. Translation gives CASSPGTGALAGNTIYF.

The J gene is TRBJ2-7, the V gene TRBV28; D could derive from TRBD1 or TRBD2 (5 bases each). The CDR3 has 15 residues. Trimming removed 7 bases at V and 2 bases at J, with 18 bases between. Germline CDR1 and CDR2: MDHEN and SYDVKM. CDR3 nucleotides: TGTGCCAGCAAGCTAGCTGGGGCCAAAACCTACGAGCAGTACTTC. Amino acid sequence: CASKLAGAKTYEQYF. The full variable domain, completed using reference TRBV28 and TRBJ2-7, is DVKVTQSSRYLVKRTGEKVFLECVQDMDHENMFWYRQDPGLGLRLIYFSYDVKMKEKGDIPEGYSVSREKKERFSLILESASTNQTSMYLCASKLAGAKTYEQYFGPGTRLTVT.

The rearrangement uses TRBV27 and TRBJ2-1; 8 bases match TRBD1. Germline values: CDR1 MNHEY, CDR2 SMNVEV (reference sequence). Trimming cost V 4 bases and J 1 base; bases outside gene matches: 3. This CDR3 has 15 amino acids. The CDR3 region has the DNA TGTGCCAGCAGTTCGGACAGGGTGTCCTACAATGAGCAGTTCTTC. Its translation is CASSSDRVSYNEQFF.

The V gene is TRBV7-6, the J gene TRBJ2-5; TRBD1 might be the D (6 bases). V lost 5 bases to trimming and J lost 13 bases, with 14 bases between them. The length of the CDR3 is 11 residues. CDR1 and CDR2 (germline): SGHVS, FNYEAQ. In DNA form, the CDR3 reads TGTGCCAGCAGCACGACAGGCTCGATGTACTTC. This translates into CASSTTGSMYF.